Listed here is a single T cell receptor beta chain. This sample is part of a study of blood T cell repertoires in COVID-19. Study context: Acute and convalescent COVID-19 samples came from the United States, Italy and Spain.

The length of the CDR3 is 14 residues. V trimming: 2 bases; J trimming: 4 bases; junction bases outside the gene matches: 2. CDR1 is SGHRS, CDR2 YFSETQ, per germline. Original handling: Amplification of reference gene primers was used by the study to estimate nucleated cell counts. Produced via immunoSEQ multiplex PCR; TCRdb's table is partial and in-frame only. The V and J calls and clone size are taken from that table; D and trimming were inferred from the DNA. The profile shows around 28,000 clones, roughly 85% of them singletons. Specimen: peripheral blood. J is TRBJ2-3 and V is TRBV5-1; 9 positions match TRBD2. The receptor comes from a human donor in a cohort sampled during active COVID-19. CDR3 nucleotides: TGCGCCAGCAGCTTAGGCGGGGGGGCAGATACGCAGTATTTT. Encoded protein: CASSLGGGADTQYF.